The rows below give T cell receptor beta chains drawn from one sample of a study of cytotoxic CD8 clonotypes in ibrutinib-treated CLL. Measured with immunoSEQ multiplex PCR; TCRdb has only the in-frame clones, and not every one. The data contain around 160,000 clones, more than 75% of them singletons. The sample was PBMCs, taken after 12 months of ibrutinib treatment. These receptors all stem from a human donor with chronic lymphocytic leukemia. The CDR3 runs from the conserved cysteine through the conserved F or W. Each record gives: V gene, J gene, CDR3 protein.

v_gene: TRBV28
j_gene: TRBJ2-2
CDR3aa: CASSFGYTGELFF

v_gene: TRBV6-5
j_gene: TRBJ1-2
CDR3aa: CASSRQHYGYTF

v_gene: TRBV4-2
j_gene: TRBJ1-1
CDR3aa: CASSQRTGGLTEAFF

v_gene: TRBV11-2
j_gene: TRBJ2-2
CDR3aa: CASSPTLTSSSTGELFF

v_gene: TRBV19
j_gene: TRBJ1-5
CDR3aa: CASSPGTGAGPQHF

v_gene: TRBV30
j_gene: TRBJ2-1
CDR3aa: CAWTAGGTNEQFF

v_gene: TRBV28
j_gene: TRBJ1-4
CDR3aa: CASSYPPGEKLFF

v_gene: TRBV18
j_gene: TRBJ2-1
CDR3aa: CASSLRGAESSYNEQFF

v_gene: TRBV30
j_gene: TRBJ1-4
CDR3aa: CAWSDTRELFF

v_gene: TRBV30
j_gene: TRBJ2-7
CDR3aa: CAWTSGPGYEQYF

v_gene: TRBV27
j_gene: TRBJ1-2
CDR3aa: CASSPQGSLNYGYTF

v_gene: TRBV2
j_gene: TRBJ1-5
CDR3aa: CASSADSGSNQPQHF

v_gene: TRBV7-8
j_gene: TRBJ1-6
CDR3aa: CASSRDNSPLHF

v_gene: TRBV30
j_gene: TRBJ1-3
CDR3aa: CAWRSPGQLISGNTIYF

v_gene: TRBV5-8
j_gene: TRBJ1-2
CDR3aa: CASSSAQGDGYTF

v_gene: TRBV28
j_gene: TRBJ2-7
CDR3aa: CATKEDGDHYYEQYF

v_gene: TRBV2
j_gene: TRBJ1-4
CDR3aa: CASSQNRGTMRSDEKLFF

v_gene: TRBV7-2
j_gene: TRBJ1-1
CDR3aa: CASSLASGTNTEAFF

v_gene: TRBV19
j_gene: TRBJ2-1
CDR3aa: CASSSTSGRAHEQFF

v_gene: TRBV18
j_gene: TRBJ2-1
CDR3aa: CASSPPVGASGNEQFF

v_gene: TRBV18
j_gene: TRBJ1-4
CDR3aa: CASSSLAANEKLFF

v_gene: TRBV15
j_gene: TRBJ2-7
CDR3aa: CATSRGGQGEDEQYF

v_gene: TRBV27
j_gene: TRBJ2-3
CDR3aa: CASRQRTSGGPDTQYF

v_gene: TRBV19
j_gene: TRBJ2-5
CDR3aa: CASAAGGSGKTQYF

v_gene: TRBV28
j_gene: TRBJ2-5
CDR3aa: CAGKPGHGGETQYF

v_gene: TRBV19
j_gene: TRBJ1-1
CDR3aa: CASSIRGAQGAGAFF

v_gene: TRBV4-3
j_gene: TRBJ2-3
CDR3aa: CASSQDILANTDTQYF

v_gene: TRBV30
j_gene: TRBJ1-1
CDR3aa: CAWSPESTEAFF

v_gene: TRBV5-1
j_gene: TRBJ1-2
CDR3aa: CASSSRQGNYGYTF